Described below is a single TCR beta chain sequence and its context. Its antigen is undetermined. The CDR3 has 12 residues. With 5 bases removed from V and 8 bases from J, the gap between germline ends came to 10 bases. The data were taken from a study of T-cell memory formation after mild COVID-19. Across the whole study: The two donors had largely donor-specific TCR clusters.

General study findings and limits: Pre-infection memory harbored some responding clones, suggesting cross-reactive memory joined. Among clones peaking at day 37 in the second wave, SARS-CoV-2 specificity remained unconfirmed.

From 5'RACE with constant-segment primers came TCR alpha and TCR beta cDNA libraries that carried sample barcodes and UMIs. MiXCR, applied by TCRdb to the 5' RACE reads, yields one record per CDR3 protein. This table has about 340,000 distinct CDR3 sequences, roughly 19% appearing once. The V gene is TRBV12-3 or TRBV12-4, the J gene TRBJ2-1; no clear D. Material: PBMCs or a T cell subset sorted from them (not recorded which). The TCR was taken from a young man who had mild COVID-19 (a few samples of this study predate the infection). Cell type and time point are not known. The CDR3 region is CASSPPEDEQFF. The CDR3 nucleotides read TGTGCCAGCAGTCCCCCCGAGGATGAGCAGTTCTTC.